These 29 T cell receptor beta chains originate from one sample sequenced in a study of response to subunit inactivated influenza vaccine. TCRdb re-called the RT-PCR reads with MiXCR, one entry per CDR3 protein. Altogether around 850,000 distinct CDR3 sequences are present, 15% to 20% being singletons, with the ten largest covering roughly 11%. The sequenced sample was PBMCs from blood, obtained around 5 days after vaccination. Receptors originate from a man between 50 and 59 years old who received an inactivated influenza vaccine.

This clonotype was found a few times. V gene TRBV7-6 combines with J gene TRBJ2-5; perhaps D is TRBD1 or TRBD2 (5 bases each). The V gene's germline CDR1 is SGHVS and CDR2 FNYEAQ. The germline V and J ends were trimmed by 3 bases and 1 base, with 18 bases remaining between them. This CDR3 region has 17 residues. The CDR3 DNA is TGTGCCAGCAGCTTCCTACGGTGGGACGCAGGCCAAGAGACCCAGTACTTC. Encoded protein: CASSFLRWDAGQETQYF.

The rearrangement links TRBV20-1 to TRBJ1-5; 7 bases are shared with TRBD1. After removal of 3 bases from V and 1 base from J, the junction contained 6 bases not matched to a gene. In germline, CDR1 is DFQATT, CDR2 SNEGSKA (reference sequence). CDR3 size: 15 residues. The DNA for the CDR3 is TGCAGTGCTAGTCTACCAGGGGGGAGCAATCAGCCCCAGCATTTT. This encodes CSASLPGGSNQPQHF.

J is TRBJ2-2 and V is TRBV3-1, with D hard to call. Trimming stripped 2 bases from V and 1 base from J, with 5 bases between. In germline, CDR1 is LGHDT, CDR2 YNNKEL (reference sequence). This CDR3 region has 14 residues. CDR3 coding DNA: TGTGCCAGCAGCCAACGGATGAACACCGGGGAGCTGTTTTTT. It specifies CASSQRMNTGELFF.

This clonotype was seen a handful of times. The gene calls are TRBV7-2 and TRBJ2-1, with 11 bases matching TRBD2. The CDR3 length is 17 residues. The V and J ends lost 2 bases and 0 bases, in that order; junction bases with no gene match: 3. Germline CDR1 is SGHTA and CDR2 is FQGNSA. CDR3 sequence reads: CASSLRGTSGSYNEQFF. The CDR3 bases are TGTGCCAGCAGCTTACGAGGGACTAGCGGCTCCTACAATGAGCAGTTCTTC.

The chain recombines TRBV4-1 with TRBJ1-6, with TRBD1 identical over 7 bases. CDR3 size: 14 residues. Germline lookup yields CDR1 MGHRA and CDR2 YSYEKL. V shed 4 bases and J 8 bases; nucleotides not matched to a gene: 5. DNA for the CDR3: TGCGCCAGCAGCCGGGGACAGCGGGATTCACCCCTCCACTTT. Encoded protein: CASSRGQRDSPLHF.

In this sample, this clonotype turned up a few times. The chain is built from TRBV7-9 and TRBJ2-5; D is perhaps TRBD2 (5 bases). The CDR3 spans 16 residues. Germline-derived CDR1 and CDR2 are SEHNR and FQNEAQ (reference sequence). Deletions cut 7 bases from V and 2 bases from J, with 20 bases between. The CDR3 is CASTLLGSGIQETQYF. Written as DNA, the CDR3 is TGTGCCAGCACTCTACTCGGCAGCGGAATACAAGAGACCCAGTACTTC. Filled out from reference TRBV7-9 and TRBJ2-5, the complete variable domain reads DTGVSQNPRHKITKRGQNVTFRCDPISEHNRLYWYRQTLGQGPEFLTYFQNEAQLEKSRLLSDRFSAERPKGSFSTLEIQRTEQGDSAMYLCASTLLGSGIQETQYFGPGTRLLVL.

The rearrangement uses TRBV12-3 or TRBV12-4 and TRBJ2-6; D may correspond to TRBD1 or TRBD2 (5 bases each). The CDR3 consists of 15 residues. The V end was cut by 7 bases, the J end by 1 base, with 11 bases between. CDR3 coding DNA: TGTGCCAGCACCTTGGGGGTATCTGGGGCCAACGTCCTGACTTTC. Protein product: CASTLGVSGANVLTF.

Ten or more counts support this clonotype. The gene calls are TRBV5-5 and TRBJ2-3; D might be TRBD1 (6 bases). Deletions cut 4 bases from V and 2 bases from J, with 20 bases between. CDR3 size: 17 residues. Germline V gene lookup returns CDR1 SGHKS and CDR2 YYEKEE (reference sequence). The CDR3 bases are TGTGCCAGCAGCCCGCAGGGGAACGTAAGACCCACAGATACGCAGTATTTT. Protein: CASSPQGNVRPTDTQYF.

The chain couples TRBV20-1 to TRBJ1-5; no clear D. In germline, CDR1 is DFQATT, CDR2 SNEGSKA (reference sequence). The V end lost 5 bases, the J end lost 4 bases, and 21 bases lay between the germline ends. The CDR3 runs to 16 residues. The DNA for the CDR3 is TGCAGTGCTCCTAAATCGGGCAGCGGGTTGAATCAGCCCCAGCATTTT. Amino acids: CSAPKSGSGLNQPQHF.

This clonotype has a handful of counts. DNA of the CDR3: TGTGCCAGCAGCTTACGAGGACTCCTGGAAGAGACCCAGTACTTC. It specifies CASSLRGLLEETQYF. This sequence joins TRBV7-9 and TRBJ2-5, with D possibly TRBD2 on 5 matching bases. This CDR3 is built from 15 residues. Germline CDR1 and CDR2: SEHNR and FQNEAQ (reference sequence). Trimming took off 2 bases at V and 3 bases at J, with 13 bases between the two ends.

This clonotype was observed a handful of times. The chain carries TRBV7-4 and TRBJ2-2, with no clear D. CDR3 length: 13 amino acids. Germline CDR1 SGHVT, CDR2 SQSDAQ. The CDR3 DNA is TGTGCGCCGGCAGGAGCCAACACCGGGGAGCTGTTTTTT. Encoded protein: CAPAGANTGELFF.

Many counts were recorded for this clonotype. The rearrangement joins TRBV12-3 or TRBV12-4 to TRBJ1-1; weak D call: TRBD1 (5 bases). Trimming removed 5 bases at V and 3 bases at J, with 10 bases between. This CDR3 has 13 residues. Here the CDR3 DNA reads TGTGCCAGCAGTGGGACTCAGTACACTGAAGCTTTCTTT. Translated, it gives CASSGTQYTEAFF.

V is TRBV6-5 and J is TRBJ2-3; D may be TRBD2 (5 bases). This CDR3 has 15 amino acids. The ends were cut back, 4 bases at V and 3 bases at J, with 14 bases in the middle. Germline CDR1 reads MNHEY; CDR2 reads SVGAGI. The CDR3 spells CASSSRLQMTDTQYF. The CDR3 bases are TGTGCCAGCAGTTCGCGACTACAAATGACAGATACGCAGTATTTT.

The CDR3 loop reads CASSYSVGGESITTGELFF. Here the CDR3 DNA reads TGTGCCAGCAGTTACTCCGTCGGGGGGGAGAGCATCACTACCGGGGAGCTGTTTTTT. The V call is TRBV6-5, the J call TRBJ2-2, with 8 bases identical to TRBD2. The CDR3 loop spans 19 amino acids. Germline V gene lookup returns CDR1 MNHEY and CDR2 SVGAGI. V shed 0 bases and J 5 bases; nucleotides not matched to a gene: 14.

This clonotype was observed a handful of times. This chain uses TRBV20-1 with TRBJ2-5; the D is unclear. This CDR3 spans 12 amino acids. Trimming took 2 bases from V and 3 from J, leaving 7 bases between them. From germline, CDR1 is DFQATT and CDR2 SNEGSKA (reference sequence). The CDR3 reads CSARSLEETQYF. The CDR3 nucleotides read TGCAGTGCTAGATCCCTGGAAGAGACCCAGTACTTC.

This chain connects TRBV28 to TRBJ2-7; possible D gene TRBD2, 7 bases. The CDR3 extends over 15 amino acids. The V end was cut by 2 bases, the J end by 1 base, with 12 bases between. Germline values: CDR1 MDHEN, CDR2 SYDVKM. The CDR3 sequence is CASSLRGAGSYEQYF. The DNA for the CDR3 is TGTGCCAGCAGTTTACGGGGGGCTGGATCCTACGAGCAGTACTTC.

There are a few counts of this clonotype. The V and J genes are TRBV29-1 and TRBJ2-1, with D perhaps matching TRBD1 or TRBD2 (6 bases each). The V end lost 7 bases, the J end lost 6 bases, and 28 bases lay between the germline ends. The CDR3 covers 17 residues. The germline gives CDR1 SQVTM, CDR2 ANQGSEA. Here the CDR3 DNA reads TGCAGCGCCCCCGGGGGCAGGAAGCGGGCTCTCCCCAATGAGCAGTTCTTC. Translating gives CSAPGGRKRALPNEQFF.

V is TRBV7-8 and J is TRBJ2-2, with 11 bases lining up with TRBD1. CDR1 and CDR2 from the germline V gene are SGHVS and FQNEAQ. V was clipped by 3 bases and J by 5 bases; unmatched bases: 11. The CDR3 is 18 residues long. CDR3 sequence reads: CASSFWGQGVRATGELFF. The CDR3 DNA reads as TGTGCCAGCAGCTTTTGGGGACAGGGGGTCCGGGCGACCGGGGAGCTGTTTTTT.

This clonotype was counted only a few times. The gene calls are TRBV12-3 or TRBV12-4 and TRBJ2-1; tentative D call: TRBD2 (6 bases). Trimming took 8 bases from V and 4 from J, leaving 15 bases between them. The CDR3 sequence is 14 residues long. In DNA form, the CDR3 reads TGTGCCAGCTCCTCACTGAGCGGGTACAATGAGCAGTTCTTC. It specifies CASSSLSGYNEQFF.

CDR3 sequence reads: CASSLATRKNIQYF. The CDR3 nucleotides are TGTGCCAGCAGCTTAGCGACTCGGAAAAACATTCAGTACTTC. The chain combines TRBV7-2 with TRBJ2-4; D remains unclear. The CDR3 extends over 14 amino acids. V lost 0 bases to trimming and J lost 4 bases, with 7 bases between them. Germline loops: CDR1 SGHTA, CDR2 FQGNSA.

This clonotype occurred a few times. The rearrangement uses TRBV4-3 and TRBJ2-1, with D possibly being TRBD1 (6 bases). The CDR3 is 16 amino acids. CDR1 LGHNA and CDR2 YSLEER come from the germline V gene. V lost 2 bases and J 8 bases, leaving 19 bases between the germline ends. CDR3 coding DNA: TGCGCCAGCAGCCAAAGGGCGGCAGGGGTGGAAGATGAGCAGTTCTTC. Amino acid sequence: CASSQRAAGVEDEQFF.

There are a few counts of this clonotype. V and J are TRBV29-1 and TRBJ1-1; D remains ambiguous. The V gene's germline CDR1 is SQVTM and CDR2 ANQGSEA. The V end lost 3 bases, the J end lost 1 base, and 9 bases lay between the germline ends. There are 13 residues in the CDR3. The chain's CDR3 is CSVEVQSNTEAFF. CDR3 nucleotide sequence: TGCAGCGTTGAGGTACAGTCGAACACTGAAGCTTTCTTT.

The gene calls are TRBV6-2 or TRBV6-3 and TRBJ1-1; the match to TRBD1 covers 9 bases. The V gene end was trimmed by 6 bases and the J gene end by 5 bases; junction bases not matched to a gene: 7. CDR1 and CDR2 (germline): MNHEY, SVGEGT. The CDR3 sequence is 14 residues long. CDR3 bases: TGTGCCAGCAGCGGGACAGGGATGTGGACTGAAGCTTTCTTT. Its translation: CASSGTGMWTEAFF.

This chain joins TRBV5-1 and TRBJ2-1; D perhaps matches TRBD1 (6 bases). Trimming removed 1 base from V and 4 bases from J, with 15 bases in between. CDR1 SGHRS and CDR2 YFSETQ come from the germline V gene. The CDR3 covers 16 residues. The CDR3 here is CASSLIPGDLYNEQFF. The CDR3 DNA sequence: TGCGCCAGCAGCTTGATTCCAGGGGACCTATACAATGAGCAGTTCTTC.

The J gene is TRBJ2-1, the V gene TRBV7-6; 8 bases match TRBD2. There are 17 residues in the CDR3. V shed 4 bases, J shed 0 bases, and the junction held 8 bases outside the gene matches. Germline CDR1 is SGHVS and CDR2 is FNYEAQ. In DNA, the CDR3 is TGTGCCAGCAGCTCCAGATTAGCGGGAAGCTCCTACAATGAGCAGTTCTTC. Amino acids: CASSSRLAGSSYNEQFF.

This clonotype was recorded a few times. This chain joins TRBV24-1 and TRBJ2-3; D ambiguous. Trimming took off 3 bases at V and 2 bases at J, with 14 bases between the two ends. Looked up from germline, CDR1 is KGHDR and CDR2 is SFDVKD. The CDR3 consists of 16 residues. The CDR3 bases are TGTGCCACCAGTGATCCCCCCAGGACGAACACAGATACGCAGTATTTT. Translated, it gives CATSDPPRTNTDTQYF.

This rearrangement joins TRBV20-1 to TRBJ1-5; D gene uncertain. CDR1 is DFQATT, CDR2 SNEGSKA, per germline (reference sequence). The V gene lost 3 bases and the J gene lost 3 bases, with 12 bases spanning the gap. The CDR3 totals 14 residues. DNA of the CDR3: TGCAGTGCTAGCCCAGACGGTTTCAATCAGCCCCAGCATTTT. Its protein is CSASPDGFNQPQHF.

The gene calls are TRBV20-1 and TRBJ2-5; 9 nucleotides agree with TRBD1. The CDR3 totals 14 residues. Unmatched junction bases numbered 6, after V lost 3 bases and J lost 4 bases. CDR1 is DFQATT and CDR2 is SNEGSKA in the germline V gene (reference sequence). The CDR3 region is CSARHTGGRETQYF. CDR3 DNA: TGCAGTGCTAGGCACACAGGGGGCAGAGAGACCCAGTACTTC.

V is TRBV6-5 and J is TRBJ2-7; maybe TRBD1 (8 bases). The V end lost 7 bases, the J end lost 6 bases, and 13 bases lay between the germline ends. Germline V gives CDR1 MNHEY, CDR2 SVGAGI. The CDR3 is 12 residues long. The CDR3 loop reads CASTYRGGEQYF. The CDR3 bases are TGTGCCAGCACCTACAGGGGGGGCGAGCAGTACTTC.